A single T cell receptor beta chain is shown here with its context. Antigen specificity is unknown. Other DNA sequences of this sample code for an identical CDR3. These data originate in a study of shared clonotypes between healthy human individuals. The CDR3 extends over 13 amino acids. CDR1 is SGHNT, CDR2 YYREEE, per germline (reference sequence). V was clipped by 1 base and J by 3 bases, with 4 bases between them. Adult donors, all healthy and HIV-negative, had no recent acute infections or vaccinations. Genomic DNA, for the unsorted samples, came from tens of millions of PBMCs. Study results and limitations: Researchers sampled only blood; tissue repertoires likely differ.

This table comes from immunoSEQ multiplex PCR, and its TCRdb copy is limited to in-frame clones, with some not included. The profile shows about 480,000 clones, roughly 78% of them singletons. The chain uses TRBV5-4 and TRBJ1-4, with D uncertain. The sequenced material came from PBMCs. This TCR came from a woman aged 40 to 55 in good health. Some clones in this sample may be carry-over from other donors' samples. CDR3 coding DNA: TGTGCCAGCAGCTTGAAATCTAATGAAAAACTGTTTTTT. Translated: CASSLKSNEKLFF.